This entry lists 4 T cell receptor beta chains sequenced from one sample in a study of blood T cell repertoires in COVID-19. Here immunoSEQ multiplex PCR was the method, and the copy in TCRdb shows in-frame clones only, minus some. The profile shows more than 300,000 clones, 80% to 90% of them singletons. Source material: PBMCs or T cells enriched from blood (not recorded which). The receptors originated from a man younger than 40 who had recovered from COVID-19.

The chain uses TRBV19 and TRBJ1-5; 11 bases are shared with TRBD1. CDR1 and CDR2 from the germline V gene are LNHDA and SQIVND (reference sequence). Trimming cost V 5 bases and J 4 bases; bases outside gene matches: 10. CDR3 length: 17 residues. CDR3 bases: TGTGCCAGTAGTGGACAGGGGGCTCTGGCAAGGAATCAGCCCCAGCATTTT. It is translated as CASSGQGALARNQPQHF.

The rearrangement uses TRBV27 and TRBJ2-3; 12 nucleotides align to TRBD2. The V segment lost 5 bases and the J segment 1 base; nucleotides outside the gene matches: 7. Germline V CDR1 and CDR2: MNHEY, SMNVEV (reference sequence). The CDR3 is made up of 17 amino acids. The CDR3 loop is CASSDGTSGPGTDTQYF. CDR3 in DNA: TGTGCCAGCAGTGATGGGACTAGCGGGCCTGGCACAGATACGCAGTATTTT.

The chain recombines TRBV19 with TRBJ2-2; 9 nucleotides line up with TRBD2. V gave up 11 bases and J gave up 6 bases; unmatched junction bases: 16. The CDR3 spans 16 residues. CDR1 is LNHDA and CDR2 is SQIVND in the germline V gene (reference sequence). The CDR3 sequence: CAADSGRKSGSGELFF. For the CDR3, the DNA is TGTGCCGCGGATAGCGGGAGAAAGAGCGGTTCCGGGGAGCTGTTTTTT.

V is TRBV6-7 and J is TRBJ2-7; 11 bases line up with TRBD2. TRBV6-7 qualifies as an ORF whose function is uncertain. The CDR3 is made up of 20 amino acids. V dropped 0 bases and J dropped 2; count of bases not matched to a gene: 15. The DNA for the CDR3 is TGTGCCAGCAGTTACTCGAATGGCACTAGCGGGAGTTTGAAACCCTACGAGCAGTACTTC. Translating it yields CASSYSNGTSGSLKPYEQYF.